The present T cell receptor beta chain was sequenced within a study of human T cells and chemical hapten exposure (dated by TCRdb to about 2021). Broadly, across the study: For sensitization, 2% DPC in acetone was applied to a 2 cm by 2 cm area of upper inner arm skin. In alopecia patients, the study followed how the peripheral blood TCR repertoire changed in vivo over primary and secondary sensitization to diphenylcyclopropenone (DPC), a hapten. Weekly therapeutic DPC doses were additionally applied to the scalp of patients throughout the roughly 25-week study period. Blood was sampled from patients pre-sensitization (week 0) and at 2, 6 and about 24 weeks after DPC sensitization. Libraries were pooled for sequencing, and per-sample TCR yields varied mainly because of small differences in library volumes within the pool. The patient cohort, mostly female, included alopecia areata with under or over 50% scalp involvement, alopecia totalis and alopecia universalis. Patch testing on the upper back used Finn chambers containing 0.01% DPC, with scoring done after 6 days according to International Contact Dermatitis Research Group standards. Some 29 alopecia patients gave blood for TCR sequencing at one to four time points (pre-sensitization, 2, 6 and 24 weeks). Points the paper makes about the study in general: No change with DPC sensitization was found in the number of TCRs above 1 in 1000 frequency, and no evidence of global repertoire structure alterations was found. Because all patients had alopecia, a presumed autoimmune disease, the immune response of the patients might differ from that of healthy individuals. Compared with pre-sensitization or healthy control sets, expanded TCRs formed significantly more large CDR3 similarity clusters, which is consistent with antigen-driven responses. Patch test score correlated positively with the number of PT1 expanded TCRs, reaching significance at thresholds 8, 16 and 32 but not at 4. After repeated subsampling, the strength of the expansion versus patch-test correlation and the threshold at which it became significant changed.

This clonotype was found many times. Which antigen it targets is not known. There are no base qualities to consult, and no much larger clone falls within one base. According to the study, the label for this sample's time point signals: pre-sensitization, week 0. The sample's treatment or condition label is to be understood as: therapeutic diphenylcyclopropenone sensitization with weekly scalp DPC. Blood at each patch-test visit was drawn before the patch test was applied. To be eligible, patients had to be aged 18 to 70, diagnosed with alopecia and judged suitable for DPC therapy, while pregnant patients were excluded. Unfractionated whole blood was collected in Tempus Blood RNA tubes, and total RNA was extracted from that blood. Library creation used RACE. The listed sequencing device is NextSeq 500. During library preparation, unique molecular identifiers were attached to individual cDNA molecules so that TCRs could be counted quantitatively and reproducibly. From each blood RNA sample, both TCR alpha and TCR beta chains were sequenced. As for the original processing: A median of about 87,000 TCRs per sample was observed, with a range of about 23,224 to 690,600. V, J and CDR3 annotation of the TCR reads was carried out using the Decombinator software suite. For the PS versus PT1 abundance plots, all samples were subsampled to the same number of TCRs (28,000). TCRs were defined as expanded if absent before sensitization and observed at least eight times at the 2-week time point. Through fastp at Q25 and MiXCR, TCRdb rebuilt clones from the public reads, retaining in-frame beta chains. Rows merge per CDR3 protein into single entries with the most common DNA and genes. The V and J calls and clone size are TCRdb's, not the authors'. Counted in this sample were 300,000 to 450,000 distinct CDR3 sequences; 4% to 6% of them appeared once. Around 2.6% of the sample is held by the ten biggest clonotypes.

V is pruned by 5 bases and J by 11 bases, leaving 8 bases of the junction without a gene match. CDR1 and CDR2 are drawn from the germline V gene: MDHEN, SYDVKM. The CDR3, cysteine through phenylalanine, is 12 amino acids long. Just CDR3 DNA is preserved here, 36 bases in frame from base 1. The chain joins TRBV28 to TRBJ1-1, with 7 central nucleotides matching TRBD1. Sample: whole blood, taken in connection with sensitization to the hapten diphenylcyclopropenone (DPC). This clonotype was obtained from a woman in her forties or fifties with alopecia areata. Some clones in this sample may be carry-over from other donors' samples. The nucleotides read TGTGCCAGCAGTCCCTTTGACAGGGAGGCTTTCTTT. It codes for CASSPFDREAFF. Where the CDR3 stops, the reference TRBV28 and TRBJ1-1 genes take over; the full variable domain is DVKVTQSSRYLVKRTGEKVFLECVQDMDHENMFWYRQDPGLGLRLIYFSYDVKMKEKGDIPEGYSVSREKKERFSLILESASTNQTSMYLCASSPFDREAFFGQGTRLTVV.